The 30 T cell receptor beta chains listed next were all sequenced from one sample in a study of blood T cells in healthy people across ages. Next came a second PCR, run for about 6 to 11 cycles, which used a sample-barcoded 5' primer along with a J-beta primer mix. TCRdb processed the 5' RACE reads anew with MiXCR; each CDR3 protein has one entry. Among 700,000 to 800,000 distinct CDR3 sequences listed, roughly 44% were seen once. The sequenced sample was blood. These receptors all stem from a woman aged 55-70 years in good health.

This clonotype was detected only a few times. The chain uses TRBV9 and TRBJ2-4; D may correspond to TRBD1 or TRBD2 (7 bases each). The J call is doubtful: the DNA matches TRBJ2-7 better. The CDR3 sequence is 14 residues long. Germline V gene sequence: CDR1 SGDLS, CDR2 YYNGEE. CDR3 in amino acids: CASSVGPGGDEQYF. The CDR3 nucleotides read TGTGCCAGCAGCGTAGGCCCAGGGGGGGACGAGCAGTACTTC.

This clonotype was detected ten times or more. The chain is built from TRBV10-3 and TRBJ2-1; TRBD1 is a possible D gene (5 bases). CDR3 size: 12 residues. Germline V lookup: CDR1 ENHRY, CDR2 SYGVKD. The V and J ends lost 0 bases and 10 bases respectively, with 7 bases between them. The CDR3 coding sequence is TGTGCCATCAGTGAGTCAGGGGTAGAGCAGTTCTTC. Translated: CAISESGVEQFF.

This clonotype was recorded at least ten times. The V call is TRBV29-1, the J call TRBJ2-3; D is possibly TRBD2 (6 bases). This CDR3 is built from 16 residues. Looked up from germline, CDR1 is SQVTM and CDR2 is ANQGSEA. V was cut by 4 bases and J by 1 base, with 18 bases left in between. DNA of the CDR3: TGCAGCGTTGTGGGAATGGGGGGTGTCGGCACAGATACGCAGTATTTT. This gives the protein CSVVGMGGVGTDTQYF.

A few counts support this clonotype. J is TRBJ1-1 and V is TRBV7-2, with D uncertain. This CDR3 contains 15 residues. The germline V and J ends were trimmed by 0 bases and 1 base, with 9 bases remaining between them. The V gene's germline CDR1 is SGHTA and CDR2 FQGNSA. The CDR3 region has the DNA TGTGCCAGCAGCTTAGCAGCGACGGAGAACACTGAAGCTTTCTTT. Translation gives CASSLAATENTEAFF.

The chain is built from TRBV29-1 and TRBJ2-6; weak D call: TRBD1 (5 bases). Germline V gene sequence: CDR1 SQVTM, CDR2 ANQGSEA. CDR3 size: 17 residues. Trimming shortened V by 0 bases and J by 0 bases, and 12 bases separated the two germline ends. The CDR3 bases are TGCAGCGTTGAAGAATTGAGACAGTACTCTGGGGCCAACGTCCTGACTTTC. This encodes CSVEELRQYSGANVLTF.

The sample holds one count of this clonotype. The gene calls are TRBV7-3 and TRBJ1-1; D is ambiguous. The V gene's germline CDR1 is SGHTA and CDR2 FQGTGA. Trimming left V 5 bases short and J 1 base short, with 11 bases between. The CDR3 has 14 amino acids. The CDR3 DNA is TGTGCCAGCAGCGAGGATGGTGGGAACACTGAAGCTTTCTTT. Its protein is CASSEDGGNTEAFF.

The rearrangement joins TRBV3-1 to TRBJ2-3; no clear D gene. Per germline, CDR1 LGHDT and CDR2 YNNKEL (reference sequence). The CDR3 has 14 amino acids. V was pared by 0 bases and J by 8 bases, with 12 bases between. CDR3: CASSQEIPHSTQYF. The CDR3 nucleotides read TGTGCCAGCAGCCAAGAAATTCCACACTCTACGCAGTATTTT.

J is TRBJ2-1 and V is TRBV10-3; the match to TRBD2 covers 7 bases. CDR1 and CDR2 from the germline V gene are ENHRY and SYGVKD. With V trimmed by 4 bases and J by 3 bases, 9 bases remained unmatched. The CDR3 consists of 16 residues. The CDR3 loop is CAISATWGGNYNEQFF. The CDR3 DNA follows: TGTGCCATCAGTGCTACCTGGGGAGGGAACTACAATGAGCAGTTCTTC.

Turning to this clonotype: This may arise from a read error, as a much more abundant clone is one base away. J is TRBJ2-1 and V is TRBV12-3 or TRBV12-4, with TRBD1 matching 9 bases. V dropped 6 bases and J dropped 10; count of bases not matched to a gene: 10. The CDR3 is 14 residues long. This chain's CDR3 is CASSARDREDEQFF. As DNA, the CDR3 is TGTGCCAGCAGCGCTAGGGACAGGGAGGACGAGCAGTTCTTC.

The sample holds many counts of this clonotype. The chain links TRBV29-1 to TRBJ2-1, with D hard to call. The CDR3 runs 15 residues. From germline, CDR1 is SQVTM and CDR2 ANQGSEA. V dropped 1 base and J dropped 0 bases, with 10 bases sitting between them. CDR3 nucleotides: TGCAGCGTTGAAGTGGGCCTACGCTCCTACAATGAGCAGTTCTTC. Translated, it gives CSVEVGLRSYNEQFF.

Note on this clonotype: The junction differs from germline at one of its ends, possibly a read error. V and J are TRBV20-1 and TRBJ2-7; D is undetermined. The CDR3 extends over 12 amino acids. Per germline, CDR1 DFQATT and CDR2 SNEGSKA (reference sequence). The CDR3 DNA sequence: TGCAGTGCCAGGTGGGATGGTTACGGGCAGTACTTC. It yields the protein CSARWDGYGQYF.

In its sample, this clonotype was seen a few times. This chain joins TRBV24-1 and TRBJ2-3; D possibly corresponds to TRBD2 (7 bases). Deletions cut 2 bases from V and 6 bases from J, with 17 bases between. Germline values: CDR1 KGHDR, CDR2 SFDVKD. This CDR3 has 16 residues. The CDR3: CATSDWGGPFEDTQYF. The CDR3 DNA sequence: TGTGCCACCAGTGATTGGGGGGGCCCGTTTGAGGATACGCAGTATTTT.

The rearrangement uses TRBV29-1 and TRBJ2-1; 13 bases are shared with TRBD2. The CDR3 is made up of 15 amino acids. J lost 13 bases, V lost 4 bases, and 13 bases had no gene match. Germline V gives CDR1 SQVTM, CDR2 ANQGSEA. CDR3 coding DNA: TGCAGCGTTGGAAGACTAGCGGGGGGCCAAGAGACCCAGTTCTTC. It encodes CSVGRLAGGQETQFF.

This clonotype was recorded a few times. The rearrangement joins TRBV5-1 to TRBJ2-1, with 7 positions matching TRBD2. This CDR3 is 15 amino acids long. CDR1 is SGHRS and CDR2 is YFSETQ in the germline V gene. V lost 5 bases to trimming and J lost 5 bases; unmatched junction nucleotides: 10. As DNA, the CDR3 is TGCGCCAGCAGGCCCGGGCTAGCGGCTAACAATGAGCAGTTCTTC. Translating it yields CASRPGLAANNEQFF.

This clonotype was seen only a few times. The rearrangement uses TRBV7-8 and TRBJ2-5; no clear D. Germline loops: CDR1 SGHVS, CDR2 FQNEAQ. This CDR3 has 15 residues. V lost 4 bases to trimming and J lost 7 bases, with 19 bases between them. CDR3 sequence (DNA): TGTGCCAGCAGCTCGCGAAACCGCGTCCCGGGGACCCAGTACTTC. This gives the protein CASSSRNRVPGTQYF.

This clonotype was seen only a few times. It may be a read error: a sequence one base away is much more abundant. The V and J genes are TRBV7-2 and TRBJ2-7, with no clear D. CDR3 length: 12 residues. The germline V gene has CDR1 SGHTA and CDR2 FQGNSA. V was clipped by 5 bases and J by 7 bases, with 12 bases between them. CDR3 DNA: TGTGCCAGCAGCCCTTCATACAATGAGCAGTACTTC. Amino acid sequence: CASSPSYNEQYF.

The chain is built from TRBV7-9 and TRBJ2-6; 10 bases fit TRBD1. Germline V lookup: CDR1 SEHNR, CDR2 FQNEAQ (reference sequence). The CDR3 is made up of 17 amino acids. V was clipped by 5 bases and J by 4 bases; unmatched bases: 8. The CDR3 region is CASSQRQGARGANVLTF. The CDR3 DNA follows: TGTGCCAGCAGCCAAAGACAGGGGGCGAGAGGGGCCAACGTCCTGACTTTC.

On this clonotype itself: A much larger clonotype is one base distant, so this may be a read error. The chain links TRBV29-1 to TRBJ2-7; no definite D call. The germline V gene encodes CDR1 SQVTM and CDR2 ANQGSEA. Between the trimmed V and J ends, which lost 7 bases and 2 bases, there was a span of 15 bases. The length of the CDR3 is 13 residues. The CDR3 loop is CSALVYLTYEQYF. The CDR3 nucleotides read TGCAGCGCTCTGGTGTATCTGACCTACGAGCAGTACTTC.

The gene calls are TRBV6-5 and TRBJ1-4; the D is unclear. Trimming cost V 0 bases and J 8 bases, with 13 bases left between them. The CDR3 loop spans 15 amino acids. Germline V lookup: CDR1 MNHEY, CDR2 SVGAGI. The CDR3: CASSYSSHPGEKLFF. The DNA for the CDR3 is TGTGCCAGCAGTTACTCGTCCCATCCTGGGGAAAAACTGTTTTTT.

This clonotype was seen a handful of times. V usage is TRBV6-5 and J usage is TRBJ2-3; 15 bases fit TRBD2. After removal of 2 bases from V and 2 bases from J, the junction contained 2 bases not matched to a gene. The CDR3 loop spans 17 amino acids. Per the germline V gene, CDR1 is MNHEY and CDR2 is SVGAGI. The CDR3 DNA sequence: TGTGCCAGCAGTTACGGACTAGCGGGAGGGACCACAGATACGCAGTATTTT. This codes for CASSYGLAGGTTDTQYF.

V gene TRBV6-4 combines with J gene TRBJ2-1; 10 nucleotides align to TRBD2. Germline loops: CDR1 MRHNA, CDR2 SNTAGT. The length of the CDR3 is 15 residues. The V gene end was trimmed by 4 bases and the J gene end by 5 bases; junction bases not matched to a gene: 5. CDR3 in amino acids: CASSVAGGLNNEQFF. In DNA, the CDR3 is TGTGCCAGCAGTGTAGCGGGGGGCCTGAACAATGAGCAGTTCTTC.

This chain connects TRBV20-1 to TRBJ2-2; TRBD2 matches 9 bases. CDR3 size: 14 residues. V lost 5 bases to trimming and J lost 6 bases; unmatched junction nucleotides: 7. Germline-derived CDR1 and CDR2 are DFQATT and SNEGSKA (reference sequence). The CDR3 here is CSALAGGQAGELFF. CDR3 nucleotide sequence: TGCAGTGCTCTCGCGGGAGGGCAAGCCGGGGAGCTGTTTTTT.

On this clonotype: Sequence at one end of the junction differs from germline and may be a read error. This sequence joins TRBV28 and TRBJ1-2, with 7 bases aligning to TRBD1. The CDR3 contains 13 residues. Per the germline V gene, CDR1 is MDHEN and CDR2 is SYDVKM. CDR3 bases: TGTGCCAGCAGTCCGGGACAGCACTATGGCCACACCTTC. Protein sequence: CASSPGQHYGHTF.

This chain connects TRBV6-1 to TRBJ2-5; 11 bases agree with TRBD1. The CDR3 covers 15 residues. V was pared by 1 base and J by 4 bases, with 2 bases of the junction left unmatched. Germline CDR1 MNHNS, CDR2 SASEGT. The CDR3 nucleotides are TGTGCCAGCAGTGAAGGGACAGGGGGCGCAGAGACCCAGTACTTC. As protein: CASSEGTGGAETQYF.

This clonotype has only one observation. The CDR3 coding sequence is TGTGCCAGCAGCGCTAGCGGGGGGCAGCAAGAGACCCAGTTCTTC. Protein sequence: CASSASGGQQETQFF. The rearrangement uses TRBV9 and TRBJ2-5; the match to TRBD2 covers 11 bases. The J call may be mistaken, given a closer DNA end match to TRBJ2-1. Germline assignment: CDR1 SGDLS and CDR2 YYNGEE. The length of the CDR3 is 15 residues.

The V call is TRBV5-1, the J call TRBJ1-1, with unresolved D. The CDR3 has 13 amino acids. The germline V gene encodes CDR1 SGHRS and CDR2 YFSETQ. Trimming left V 6 bases short and J 5 bases short, with 14 bases between. The CDR3: CASTTTAETEAFF. As DNA, the CDR3 is TGCGCCAGCACCACCACGGCGGAGACTGAAGCTTTCTTT.

The count of this clonotype is one. The CDR3 loop is CSVDQAGVDTQYF. CDR3 nucleotide sequence: TGCAGCGTTGATCAAGCGGGGGTGGATACGCAGTATTTT. V usage is TRBV29-1 and J usage is TRBJ2-3; TRBD2 matches 8 bases. The CDR3 totals 13 residues. Germline trimming cut 3 bases from V and 6 bases from J; bases unmatched to any gene: 5. Germline lookup yields CDR1 SQVTM and CDR2 ANQGSEA.

As regards this clonotype: The junction does not match germline at one end; this may be a read error. The CDR3: CASSAWDGSGNTTYF. CDR3 DNA: TGTGCCAGCAGCGCCTGGGACGGCTCTGGAAACACCACATATTTT. The V gene is TRBV7-2, the J gene TRBJ1-3, with D tentatively TRBD1 (5 bases). In germline, CDR1 is SGHTA, CDR2 FQGNSA. The CDR3 has 15 residues.

This clonotype was detected only once. The chain is built from TRBV5-1 and TRBJ2-1, with D tentatively TRBD2 (6 bases). The germline V gene encodes CDR1 SGHRS and CDR2 YFSETQ. Trimming removed 4 bases from V and 9 bases from J, with 20 bases in between. The CDR3 consists of 15 residues. Here the CDR3 reads CASSANPGLRGEQFF. The CDR3 DNA follows: TGCGCCAGCAGCGCGAACCCGGGACTCCGAGGTGAGCAGTTCTTC. The full variable domain, rest sourced from reference TRBV5-1 and TRBJ2-1, is KAGVTQTPRYLIKTRGQQVTLSCSPISGHRSVSWYQQTPGQGLQFLFEYFSETQRNKGNFPGRFSGRQFSNSRSEMNVSTLELGDSALYLCASSANPGLRGEQFFGPGTRLTVL.

This clonotype was detected a few times. The chain is built from TRBV18 and TRBJ1-1; D is ambiguous. The CDR3 consists of 19 residues. V lost 2 bases and J lost 0, with 22 bases in between. Germline CDR1 KGHSH, CDR2 LQKENI. CDR3 loop: CASSPGSLGRENMNTEAFF. The CDR3 DNA is TGTGCCAGCTCACCAGGTAGCCTCGGAAGGGAAAATATGAACACTGAAGCTTTCTTT.